This T cell receptor (beta chain) was found in a study of shared clonotypes between healthy human individuals (dated by TCRdb to between 2020 and 2021). About the study as a whole: A couple of women and a few men aged 18 to 49 years were included in the cohort. For each donor, CD4 naive and CD4 memory were each run on three plates, CD8 naive on two plates, and CD8 memory on one plate. Blood TCR repertoires of roughly 5 healthy adults were deeply sequenced to estimate repertoire size and the extent of clonotype sharing between individuals. To increase sequencing depth and limit assay-specific biases, different laboratories used diverse techniques to prepare libraries and sequence TCR repertoires. Per donor, leukapheresis produced somewhere between about 0.94 and 9 billion PBMCs.

Using the deep immunoSEQ assay, TCR CDR3 regions were amplified from genomic DNA by multiplex PCR. For each cell subset, the extracted genomic DNA was distributed evenly across all wells of several immunoSEQ 96-well plates, and each plate served as one replicate. Each replicate PCR for sorted subsets received about 200 ng genomic DNA, equal to roughly 33,000 T cell genomes. The purified libraries were quantified using a Qubit 3.0 fluorometer, sized with a Bioanalyzer 2100, and then quantified again using the KAPA Library Quantification kit. Every immunoSEQ 96-well plate was sequenced on a dedicated single-read 150-cycle Illumina NextSeq 550 flow cell. Processing in the source paper ran as follows. Because the immunoSEQ output included only junctional sequences and no quality scores, the filtering could not be the same as the filtering used for full-length reads. Sequences were annotated with PyIR, a Python wrapper for IgBLAST v1.9, using IMGT germline references to assign V/J genes and CDR3. Reads were filtered out if the reads had weak V/J assignments (E-value above 1e-6), no CDR3, stop codons, out-of-frame junctions, or ambiguous translated residues. V3J clonotypes were defined as sequences sharing an identical inferred V gene, J gene, and CDR3 amino acid sequence. To compute the percentage overlap between repertoires, the number of shared unique clonotypes was divided by the size of the smaller repertoire. Three approaches were used to assess repertoire richness: RTK rarefaction, the Chao1 estimator, and Recon v2.1 estimates of unobserved clonotypes. OLGA was used to compute generation probabilities for all TCRbeta clonotypes that the gDNA method yielded from four donors. TCRdb stores this immuneACCESS table with in-frame sequences only. Part of the clones is absent; in the studies checked, under half of the shortfall reflects unresolved V genes, and no reason is known for the rest. From that table come the V and J calls and clone size; the DNA was used to work out D and trimming. The table for this sample lists about 330,000 clones; around 72% of them were counted only once. The ten biggest clones cover 10% to 13% of the sample.

Overall study results and their limits: Higher generation probabilities were observed for clonotypes shared by all four sorted-subset donors than for non-shared clonotypes. When four donors were compared, the shared fraction of clonotypes was 5% to 6.5% for naive CD4, approximately 3.5% for naive CD8, 2% to 2.5% for memory CD4, and 0.3% to 0.5% for memory CD8. Incomplete sequencing was indicated by rarefaction of sorted-subset datasets, despite the large sequencing depth. Sampling was limited to blood, and TCR repertoires in tissue likely differ from TCR repertoires in blood. Based on pairwise subsampling, the degree of clonotype sharing among donors was expected to be affected by sequencing depth. The genetic and exposure-history diversity represented was limited by the small number of donors. Estimated clonotype richness was generally larger for naive than for memory subsets.

Donors were healthy HIV-negative adults with no recently reported acute infections or vaccinations. Only Caucasian adults living in Nashville, Tennessee, USA were represented among the donors. CD4+ T cells were enriched by magnetic negative selection, after which naive cells were positively selected on CD45RA and the negative fraction was taken as the memory subset. After blood collection by leukapheresis, PBMCs were isolated using Ficoll-Histopaque density gradient centrifugation and then cryopreserved in the vapor phase of liquid nitrogen. Purity and quantity of every magnetically sorted T cell population were checked by analytical flow cytometry. Genomic DNA was isolated from each sorted fraction and quantified by UV absorbance on a Nanodrop 2000c. Germline trimming: 4 bases from V, 7 bases from J; junction bases outside gene matches: 9. The germline V gene sets CDR1 to SGHRS and CDR2 to YFSETQ. The CDR3 covers 15 residues, taking in both the cysteine and the phenylalanine. Just the 45-base CDR3 DNA is kept, in frame starting at base 1.

On this clone itself: What this receptor recognizes is not known. No much larger clone exists at a distance of one base, and base qualities are not known.

The sequence was collected from a man aged 30 to 45 in good health. Sequencing used memory CD4+ T cells sorted from blood. The cell subset or site label, as the study defines it: CD45RA-negative fraction. The chain couples TRBV5-1 to TRBJ2-2; 8 nucleotides in the junction match TRBD1. The encoded CDR3 is CASSALQGVGGELFF. In nucleotides, the sequence is TGCGCCAGCAGCGCACTACAGGGGGTCGGCGGGGAGCTGTTTTTT. Where the CDR3 stops, the reference TRBV5-1 and TRBJ2-2 genes take over; the full variable domain is KAGVTQTPRYLIKTRGQQVTLSCSPISGHRSVSWYQQTPGQGLQFLFEYFSETQRNKGNFPGRFSGRQFSNSRSEMNVSTLELGDSALYLCASSALQGVGGELFFGEGSRLTVL.